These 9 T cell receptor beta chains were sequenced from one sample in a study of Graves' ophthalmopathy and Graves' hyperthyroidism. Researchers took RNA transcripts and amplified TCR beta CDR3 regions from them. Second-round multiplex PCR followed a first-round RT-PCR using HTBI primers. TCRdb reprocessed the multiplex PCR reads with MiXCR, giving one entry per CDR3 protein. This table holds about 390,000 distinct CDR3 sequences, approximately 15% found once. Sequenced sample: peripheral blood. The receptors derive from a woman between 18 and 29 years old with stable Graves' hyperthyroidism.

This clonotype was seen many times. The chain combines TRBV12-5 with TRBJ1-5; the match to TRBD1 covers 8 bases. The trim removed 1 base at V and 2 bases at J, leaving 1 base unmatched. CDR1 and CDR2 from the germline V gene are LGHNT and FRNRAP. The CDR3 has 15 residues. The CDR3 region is CASGLETGGNQPQHF. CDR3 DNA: TGTGCTAGTGGTTTGGAGACAGGGGGCAATCAGCCCCAGCATTTT.

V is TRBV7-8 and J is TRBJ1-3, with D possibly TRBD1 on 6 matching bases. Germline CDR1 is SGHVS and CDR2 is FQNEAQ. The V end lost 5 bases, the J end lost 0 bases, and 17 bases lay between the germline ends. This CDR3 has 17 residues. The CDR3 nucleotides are TGTGCCAGCAGCGCTAACGAGGGACACCTCTCTGGAAACACCATATATTTT. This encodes CASSANEGHLSGNTIYF.

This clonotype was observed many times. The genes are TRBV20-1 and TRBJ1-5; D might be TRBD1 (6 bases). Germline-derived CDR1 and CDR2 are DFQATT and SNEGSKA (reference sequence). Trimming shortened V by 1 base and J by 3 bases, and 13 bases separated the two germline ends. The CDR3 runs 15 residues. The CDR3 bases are TGCAGTGCTAGAGCCCCAGGGGTTGCCAATCAGCCCCAGCATTTT. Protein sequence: CSARAPGVANQPQHF.

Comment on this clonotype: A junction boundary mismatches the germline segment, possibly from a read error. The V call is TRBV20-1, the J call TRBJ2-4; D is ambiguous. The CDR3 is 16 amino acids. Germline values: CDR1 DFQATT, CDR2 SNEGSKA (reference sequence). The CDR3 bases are TGCAGTGCTAGAGATTGGGCAGAAGAATCCAAAAACATTAAGTACTTC. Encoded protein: CSARDWAEESKNIKYF.

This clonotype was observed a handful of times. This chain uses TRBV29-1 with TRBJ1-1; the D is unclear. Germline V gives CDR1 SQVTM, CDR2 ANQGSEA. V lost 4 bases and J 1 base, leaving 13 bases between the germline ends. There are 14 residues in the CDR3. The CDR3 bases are TGCAGCGTTGTAAGGTCGTTAGCGAACACTGAAGCTTTCTTT. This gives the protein CSVVRSLANTEAFF.

CDR3: CATSGGTEETQYF. The CDR3 nucleotides read TGTGCCACCAGTGGCGGGACAGAAGAGACCCAGTACTTC. This chain links TRBV24-1 with TRBJ2-5, with a tentative D call TRBD1 (7 bases). V lost 5 bases and J lost 3, with 9 bases in between. Germline CDR1 and CDR2: KGHDR and SFDVKD. This CDR3 has 13 residues.

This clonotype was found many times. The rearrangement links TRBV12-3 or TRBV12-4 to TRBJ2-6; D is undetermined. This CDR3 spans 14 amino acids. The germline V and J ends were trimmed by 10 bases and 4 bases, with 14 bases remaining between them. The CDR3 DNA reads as TGTGCCATCCTAGGGAAAAGGGGGGCCAACGTCCTGACTTTC. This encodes CAILGKRGANVLTF.

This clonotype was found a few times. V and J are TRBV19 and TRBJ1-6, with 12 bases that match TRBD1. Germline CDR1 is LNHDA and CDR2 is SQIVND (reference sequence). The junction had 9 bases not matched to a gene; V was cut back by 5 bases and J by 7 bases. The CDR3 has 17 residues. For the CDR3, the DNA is TGTGCCAGTAGTGAGTGGGACAGGGGGCGCGGAAATTCACCCCTCCACTTT. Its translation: CASSEWDRGRGNSPLHF.

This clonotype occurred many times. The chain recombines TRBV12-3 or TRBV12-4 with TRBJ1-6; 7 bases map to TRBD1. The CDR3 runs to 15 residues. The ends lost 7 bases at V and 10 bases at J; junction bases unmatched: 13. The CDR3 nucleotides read TGTGCCAGCACCACACGGGGAGGGGGCGCCTCACCCCTCCACTTT. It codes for CASTTRGGGASPLHF.